Sequencing of this T cell receptor (beta chain) was carried out in a study of OX40 agonist ivuxolimab in advanced cancers. Study overall: Patients with prior anti-PD-1, anti-PD-L1 or anti-CTLA-4 therapy were eligible; 40% had some. Patients achieving partial responses numbered three: one hepatocellular carcinoma case and two cutaneous melanoma cases. Study conclusions and caveats: At doses 0.1 to 3.0 mg/kg, CD4+ and CD8+ clones expanded.

A remark on this clone: The antigen is not known.

Germline CDR1 reads MGHRA; CDR2 reads YSYEKL. The CDR3 covers 15 residues. Trimming cost V 4 bases and J 6 bases, with 16 bases left between them. The repertoire was sequenced with immunoSEQ multiplex PCR; TCRdb's copy has only in-frame clones and lacks some. The sample holds tens of thousands of clones, around three quarters seen once. Sample: CD4+ or CD8+ T cells sorted from blood, taken in a trial of the OX40 agonist ivuxolimab. The sequence was obtained from an adult with an advanced solid tumor such as melanoma, head and neck, liver or kidney cancer. The chain couples TRBV4-1 to TRBJ2-1; tentative D call: TRBD2 (6 bases). DNA of the CDR3: TGCGCCAGCAGCCGCGGGGAGGCCTCGCTCAATGAGCAGTTCTTC. Its translation: CASSRGEASLNEQFF.